Included here is one T cell receptor (beta chain) sequence, with context. The antigen this receptor binds is unknown. Within one base of it there is no much larger clone, and no base qualities were kept. This sample also contains other DNA sequences that code for the same CDR3. The data derive from a study of shared clonotypes between healthy human individuals (dated by TCRdb to 2018 to 2021). Study-level background: Three men and a couple of women, aged 18 to 49 years, made up the cohort. Different laboratories and diverse techniques were used to prepare libraries and sequence TCR repertoires, to increase sequencing depth and limit assay-specific biases. Each donor's leukapheresis produced roughly between about 0.85 and 10 billion PBMCs. Blood TCR repertoires of roughly five healthy adults were deeply sequenced to estimate repertoire size and the extent of clonotype sharing between individuals. For each donor, CD4 naive and CD4 memory were each given three plates, CD8 naive was given two plates, and CD8 memory was given one plate. Here is what the overall study found, with its caveats: Sharing across several donors was observed for approximately 5% of naive CD4, 3.5% of naive CD8, 2% to 2.5% of memory CD4, and roughly 0.4% of memory CD8 clonotypes. Pairwise subsampling led to the expectation that sequencing depth would affect the degree of clonotype sharing among donors. Incomplete sequencing was indicated by rarefaction of sorted-subset datasets, despite the large sequencing depth. The small number of donors limited the genetic and exposure-history diversity represented. Naive subsets generally had larger estimated clonotype richness than memory subsets. Higher generation probabilities were observed for clonotypes shared by all four sorted-subset donors than for non-shared clonotypes. Only blood was sampled, and tissue TCR repertoires likely differ from those in blood.

The donors were healthy, HIV-negative adults who had no recently reported acute infections or vaccinations. All donors were Caucasian adults living in Nashville, Tennessee, USA. CD4+ T cells were enriched by magnetic negative selection, after which naive cells were positively selected on CD45RA and the negative fraction was taken as the memory subset. Blood was obtained by leukapheresis, after which PBMCs were separated by Ficoll-Histopaque density gradient centrifugation and cryopreserved in liquid nitrogen vapor phase. Analytical flow cytometry was used to check the purity and quantity of each magnetically sorted T cell population. Each sorted fraction had its genomic DNA isolated and then quantified by UV absorbance on a Nanodrop 2000c. Counted from cysteine to phenylalanine, this CDR3 has 14 amino acids. Of the read, only the CDR3 DNA is kept; its 42 bases are in frame from base 1. For CDR1 and CDR2, the germline V gene (reference sequence) lists SEHNR and FQNEAQ. V ends up 4 bases short and J 4 bases short, with an unmatched junction base count of 6.

Using the deep immunoSEQ assay, multiplex PCR amplified TCR CDR3 regions from genomic DNA. Extracted genomic DNA from each cell subset was distributed evenly across all wells of several immunoSEQ 96-well plates, and each plate was treated as a replicate. For sorted subsets, each replicate PCR was loaded with roughly 0.2 ug genomic DNA, equivalent to 30,000 or so T cell genomes. Purified libraries were quantified with a Qubit 3.0 fluorometer, sized on a Bioanalyzer 2100, and re-quantified with the KAPA Library Quantification kit. Every immunoSEQ 96-well plate was sequenced on a separate single-read 150-cycle Illumina NextSeq 550 flow cell. On the authors' methods: Because the immunoSEQ output included only junctional sequences and no quality scores, the filtering could not be the same as the filtering used for full-length reads. Sequences were annotated with PyIR, a Python wrapper for IgBLAST v1.9, using IMGT germline references to assign V/J genes and CDR3. Reads with weak V/J assignments (E-value above 1e-6), missing CDR3, stop codons, out-of-frame junctions, or ambiguous translated residues were removed. V3J clonotypes were defined as sequences sharing an identical inferred V gene, J gene, and CDR3 amino acid sequence. To compute the percentage overlap between repertoires, the number of shared unique clonotypes was divided by the size of the smaller repertoire. RTK rarefaction, the Chao1 estimator, and Recon v2.1 estimates of unobserved clonotypes were used to assess repertoire richness. OLGA was used to compute generation probabilities for all TCRbeta clonotypes that the gDNA method yielded from a handful of donors. As stored in TCRdb, this immuneACCESS dataset retains in-frame rearrangements with V and J assigned. A fraction of the clones does not appear; measured against another copy, unresolved V genes explain less than half of the discrepancy, and the remainder lacks a known reason. That table supplies the V and J calls and clone size; D and trimming were determined from the DNA. Counted in this sample were 2,500,000 or so clones; over 85% of them appeared once. Around 0.14% of the sample rests with the top ten.

The material sequenced was naive CD4+ T cells sorted from blood. The sample's cell subset or site label, decoded: CD45RA+ positively selected. The TCR sequence derives from a man between 18 and 29 years old in good health. In this chain, TRBV7-9 is recombined with TRBJ1-1, and TRBD1 matches 7 of the central bases. The CDR3 is CASSWTGGGTEAFF. Read as DNA, the sequence is TGTGCCAGCAGCTGGACAGGAGGCGGCACTGAAGCTTTCTTT.